These T cell receptor beta chains were read from a single sample in a study of CD8 T cells in Susac syndrome. TCRdb processed the immunoSEQ multiplex PCR reads anew with MiXCR; each CDR3 protein has one entry. This table has fewer than 150,000 distinct CDR3 sequences, approximately 89% appearing once. The sample consisted of CD8+ T cells from PBMCs. The source is a human donor with multiple sclerosis. The CDR3 runs from the conserved cysteine through the conserved F or W. Fields, in order: V gene, D gene, J gene, clone size, CDR3 DNA, CDR3 protein. The D gene is left open where the match is weak. Size is omitted from some rows. Given values are once, few, many or a class for expanded clones.

TRBV6-5,NA,TRBJ2-1,few,TGTGCCAGCAGCCCCTCGTCCTACTCCGATGAGCAGTTCTTC,CASSPSSYSDEQFF
TRBV28,NA,TRBJ1-1,NA,TGTGCCAGCAGCCCGAACACTGAAGCTTTCTTT,CASSPNTEAFF
TRBV27,TRBD2,TRBJ2-7,NA,TGTGCCAGCAGTTTAGGGAGGGTGACCTACGAGCAGTACTTC,CASSLGRVTYEQYF
TRBV11-1,TRBD2,TRBJ2-2,NA,TGTGCCAGCAGTTCACTAGGGAGGGACACCGGGGAGCTGTTTTTT,CASSSLGRDTGELFF
TRBV18,TRBD1,TRBJ2-6,NA,TGTGCCAGCTCCCCCGGGCAGGGGGCGCTTGGGGCCAACGTCCTGACTTTC,CASSPGQGALGANVLTF
TRBV6-1,NA,TRBJ1-2,NA,TGTGCCAGCAGTGACCGAGGGTACGGTAAGAACTATGGCTACACCTTC,CASSDRGYGKNYGYTF
TRBV5-1,NA,TRBJ1-1,NA,TGCGCCAGCAGCCGGGTCGGACCCATGAACACTGAAGCTTTCTTT,CASSRVGPMNTEAFF
TRBV3-1,NA,TRBJ2-1,NA,TGTGCCAGCAGCCAAGTATACAGCAATGAGCAGTTCTTC,CASSQVYSNEQFF
TRBV4-1,TRBD2,TRBJ2-7,NA,TGCGCCAGCAGCCACCGACTAGCGGGCTACGAGCAGTACTTC,CASSHRLAGYEQYF
TRBV5-1,TRBD1,TRBJ1-1,NA,TGCGCCAGCAGCTTGTTCGTCCAGGGGGCGACCGAAGCTTTCTTT,CASSLFVQGATEAFF